The source of this T cell receptor (beta chain) is a study of T cells in localized non-small cell lung cancer. Study outcomes and limitations: Heterogeneity remains possible because sequencing was limited to only one tumor region. Adjacent lung held a median roughly 60 of the top 100 tumor clones. There was an association of higher blood T cell density with longer overall survival. The study found T cell clonality highest in uninvolved adjacent lung, above tumor.

Produced via immunoSEQ multiplex PCR; TCRdb's table is partial and in-frame only. Of 35,000 to 45,000 clones in the sample, 86% were seen once. In regard to this clone: The antigen is unknown.

This CDR3 spans 18 amino acids. The V call is TRBV12-2, the J call TRBJ2-4; TRBD2 is taken as the D call from the table, unchecked against the DNA. TRBV12-2 is tagged as a pseudogene. The TCR comes from a woman between 18 and 50 years old with stage III lung adenocarcinoma. The sample was peripheral blood, taken before any cancer treatment. The CDR3 DNA is TGTGCAAGTCGCTCCCCCCGGGGGGGAGCAGGGGCCAAAAACATTCAGTACTTC. It codes for CASRSPRGGAGAKNIQYF.